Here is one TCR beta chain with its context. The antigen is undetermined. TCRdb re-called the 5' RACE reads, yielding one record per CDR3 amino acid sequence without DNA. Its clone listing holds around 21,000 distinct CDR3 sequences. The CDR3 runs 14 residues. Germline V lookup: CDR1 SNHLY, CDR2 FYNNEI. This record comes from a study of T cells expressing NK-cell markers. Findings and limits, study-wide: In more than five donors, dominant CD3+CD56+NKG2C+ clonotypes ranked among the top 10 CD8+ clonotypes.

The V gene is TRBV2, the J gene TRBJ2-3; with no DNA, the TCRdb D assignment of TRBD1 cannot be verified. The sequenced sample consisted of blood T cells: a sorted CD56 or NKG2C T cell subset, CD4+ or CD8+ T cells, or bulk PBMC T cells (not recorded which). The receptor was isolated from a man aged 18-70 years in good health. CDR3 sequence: CASRRDSSPDTQYF.